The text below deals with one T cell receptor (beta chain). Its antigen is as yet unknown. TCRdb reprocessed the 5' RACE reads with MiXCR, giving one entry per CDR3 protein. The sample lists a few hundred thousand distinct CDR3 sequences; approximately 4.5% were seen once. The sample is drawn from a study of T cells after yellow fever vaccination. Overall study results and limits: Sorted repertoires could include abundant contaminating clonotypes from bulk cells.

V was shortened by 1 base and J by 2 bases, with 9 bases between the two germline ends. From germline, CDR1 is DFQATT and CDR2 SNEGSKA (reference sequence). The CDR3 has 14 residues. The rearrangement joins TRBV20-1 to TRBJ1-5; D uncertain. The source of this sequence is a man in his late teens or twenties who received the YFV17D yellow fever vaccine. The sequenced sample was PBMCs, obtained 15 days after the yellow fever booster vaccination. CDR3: CSARGGVGNQPQHF. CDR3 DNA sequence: TGCAGTGCTAGAGGCGGTGTGGGCAATCAGCCCCAGCATTTT.